This T cell receptor (beta chain) emerged from a study of Graves' ophthalmopathy and Graves' hyperthyroidism. Researchers took RNA transcripts and amplified TCR beta CDR3 regions from them. HTBI primers were used in a first-round RT-PCR, which preceded a second-round multiplex PCR. Each CDR3 protein is one row after TCRdb ran MiXCR on the multiplex PCR reads. The profile shows over a million distinct CDR3 sequences, less than 45% of them singletons. Among the hyperthyroidism patients, all were newly diagnosed, aged 18 to 65, with under 2 months' duration. Exclusion applied to patients with other autoimmune diseases, uncontrolled infections, pregnancy or lactation. Clinical symptoms, serum thyroxine, TRAb, thyroid ultrasound and orbital computed tomography were relied on for diagnosis. Study findings and constraints: Using 13 signatures, a model distinguished ophthalmopathy from stable hyperthyroidism, reaching just under 90% sensitivity and about 81% specificity.

This clonotype came up a few times. The antigen is unknown. The V end was cut by 6 bases, the J end by 1 base, with 33 bases between. The CDR3 has 21 residues. Sequenced sample: peripheral blood or thyroid tissue (not recorded which). The chain has TRBV12-3 or TRBV12-4 and TRBJ1-2; perhaps TRBD1 as D (5 bases). This clonotype was sampled from an adult man with Graves' hyperthyroidism. The DNA of the CDR3 is TGTGCCAGCAGCGCTCTAATCAAATTGATTTACAGGAGGAAGATTAACTATGGCTACACCTTC. This encodes CASSALIKLIYRRKINYGYTF.